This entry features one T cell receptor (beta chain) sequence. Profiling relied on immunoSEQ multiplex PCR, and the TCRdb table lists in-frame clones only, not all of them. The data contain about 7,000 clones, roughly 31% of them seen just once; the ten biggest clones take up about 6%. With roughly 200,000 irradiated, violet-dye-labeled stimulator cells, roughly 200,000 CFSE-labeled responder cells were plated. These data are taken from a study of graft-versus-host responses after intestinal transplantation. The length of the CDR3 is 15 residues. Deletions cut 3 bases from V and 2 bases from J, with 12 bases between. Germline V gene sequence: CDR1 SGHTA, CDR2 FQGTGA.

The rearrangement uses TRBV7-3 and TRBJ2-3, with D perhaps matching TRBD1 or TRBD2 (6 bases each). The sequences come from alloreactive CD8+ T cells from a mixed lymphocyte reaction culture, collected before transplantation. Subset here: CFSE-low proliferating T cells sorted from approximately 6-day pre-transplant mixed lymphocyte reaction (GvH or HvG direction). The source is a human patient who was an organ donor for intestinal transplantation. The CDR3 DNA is TGTGCCAGCAGCTTGGTCGGGGGCCTCACAGATACGCAGTATTTT. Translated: CASSLVGGLTDTQYF.